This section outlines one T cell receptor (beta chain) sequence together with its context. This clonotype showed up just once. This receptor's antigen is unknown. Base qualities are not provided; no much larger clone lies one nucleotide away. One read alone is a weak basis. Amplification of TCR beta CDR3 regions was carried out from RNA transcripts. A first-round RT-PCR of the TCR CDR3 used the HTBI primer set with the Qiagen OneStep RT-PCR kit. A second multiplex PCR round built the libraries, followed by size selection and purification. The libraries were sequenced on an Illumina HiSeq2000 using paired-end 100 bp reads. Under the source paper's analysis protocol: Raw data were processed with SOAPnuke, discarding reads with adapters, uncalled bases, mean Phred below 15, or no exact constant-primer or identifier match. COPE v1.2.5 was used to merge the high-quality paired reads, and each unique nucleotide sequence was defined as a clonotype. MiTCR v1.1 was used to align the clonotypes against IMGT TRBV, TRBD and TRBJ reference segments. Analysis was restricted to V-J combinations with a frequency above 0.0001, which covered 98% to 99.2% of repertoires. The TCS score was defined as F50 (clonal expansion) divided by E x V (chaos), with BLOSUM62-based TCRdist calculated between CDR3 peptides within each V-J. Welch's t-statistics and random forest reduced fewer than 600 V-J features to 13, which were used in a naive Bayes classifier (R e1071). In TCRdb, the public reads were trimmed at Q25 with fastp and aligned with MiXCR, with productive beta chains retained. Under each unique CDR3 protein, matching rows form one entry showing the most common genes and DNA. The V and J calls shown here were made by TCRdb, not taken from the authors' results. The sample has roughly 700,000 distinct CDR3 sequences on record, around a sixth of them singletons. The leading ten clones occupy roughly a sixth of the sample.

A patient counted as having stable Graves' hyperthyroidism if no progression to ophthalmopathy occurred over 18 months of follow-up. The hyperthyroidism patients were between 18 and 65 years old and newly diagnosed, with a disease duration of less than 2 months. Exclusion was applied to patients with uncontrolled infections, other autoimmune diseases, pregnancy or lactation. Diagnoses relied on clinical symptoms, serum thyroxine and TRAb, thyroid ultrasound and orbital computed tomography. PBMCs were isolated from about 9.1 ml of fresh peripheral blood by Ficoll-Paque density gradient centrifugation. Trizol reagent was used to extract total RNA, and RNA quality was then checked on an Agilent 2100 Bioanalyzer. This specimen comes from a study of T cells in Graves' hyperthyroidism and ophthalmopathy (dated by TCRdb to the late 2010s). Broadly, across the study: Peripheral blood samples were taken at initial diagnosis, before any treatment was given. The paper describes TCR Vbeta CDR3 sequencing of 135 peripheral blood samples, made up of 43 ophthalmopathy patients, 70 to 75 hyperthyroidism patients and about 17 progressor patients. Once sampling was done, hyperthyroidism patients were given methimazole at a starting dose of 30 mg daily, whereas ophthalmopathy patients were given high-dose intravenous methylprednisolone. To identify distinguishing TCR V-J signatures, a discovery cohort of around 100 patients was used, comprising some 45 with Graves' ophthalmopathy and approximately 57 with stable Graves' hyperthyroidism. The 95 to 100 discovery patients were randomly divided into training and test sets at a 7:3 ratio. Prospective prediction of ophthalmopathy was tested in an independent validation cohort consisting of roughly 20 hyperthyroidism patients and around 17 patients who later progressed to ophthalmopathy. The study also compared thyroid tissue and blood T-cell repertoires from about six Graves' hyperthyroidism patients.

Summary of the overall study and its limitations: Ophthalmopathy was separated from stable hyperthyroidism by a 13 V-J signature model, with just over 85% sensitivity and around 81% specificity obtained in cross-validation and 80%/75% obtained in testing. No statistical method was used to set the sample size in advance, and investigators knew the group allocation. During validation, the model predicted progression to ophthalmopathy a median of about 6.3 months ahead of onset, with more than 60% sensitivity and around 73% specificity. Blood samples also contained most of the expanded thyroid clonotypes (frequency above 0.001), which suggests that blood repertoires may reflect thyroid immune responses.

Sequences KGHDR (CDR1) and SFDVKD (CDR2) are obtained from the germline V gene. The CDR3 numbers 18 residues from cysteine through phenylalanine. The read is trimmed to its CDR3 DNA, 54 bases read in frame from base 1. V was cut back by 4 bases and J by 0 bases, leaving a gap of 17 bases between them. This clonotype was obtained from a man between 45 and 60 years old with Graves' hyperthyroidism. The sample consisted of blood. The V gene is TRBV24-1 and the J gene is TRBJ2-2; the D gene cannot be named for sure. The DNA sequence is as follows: TGTGCCACCAGTGAATATGCCCCGGACGGATCGAACACCGGGGAGCTGTTTTTT. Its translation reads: CATSEYAPDGSNTGELFF.